The source of this T cell receptor beta chain is a study of T cell responses to AZD1222 COVID-19 vaccine. Study-wide points: CD4 TCRs associated with vaccination spanned spike, dominating at 160-218 and 743-854. With two AZD1222 doses given, Spike-specific TCR breadth and depth both rose.

Only in-frame clones appear in the TCRdb table, and some are missing; sequencing was by immunoSEQ multiplex PCR. The sample carries 80,000 to 90,000 clones, approximately 90% recorded once. Worth noting for this clone: Its cognate antigen is unknown.

V lost 3 bases and J lost 1; bases outside the gene matches: 4. The CDR3 has 16 residues. Germline CDR1 reads KGHSH; CDR2 reads LQKENI. J is TRBJ1-5 and V is TRBV18; TRBD1 aligns across 9 bases. Sequences were derived from peripheral blood, sampled on day 0 of MenACWY control vaccination. This sequence originates from an adult in good health. The CDR3 protein is CASSPGTGLSNQPQHF. CDR3 DNA sequence: TGTGCCAGCTCACCCGGGACAGGGTTAAGCAATCAGCCCCAGCATTTT.